One sample yielded the 10 T cell receptor beta chains listed below, sequenced in a study of T cell responses to AZD1222 COVID-19 vaccine. Sequencing was performed with immunoSEQ multiplex PCR; in TCRdb, only in-frame clones are kept and a portion is missing. The sample yields 110,000 or so clones, 82% seen once. The sample was peripheral blood, taken on day 0 of AZD1222 vaccination. These receptors were taken from an adult in good health.

The chain uses TRBV2 and TRBJ1-1; possible D gene TRBD1, 6 bases. CDR1 is SNHLY, CDR2 FYNNEI, per germline. The V end lost 3 bases, the J end lost 1 base, and 15 bases lay between the germline ends. The CDR3 sequence is 16 residues long. The CDR3 here is CASSDPGGAGNTEAFF. The DNA of the CDR3 is TGTGCCAGCAGTGATCCTGGGGGCGCGGGGAACACTGAAGCTTTCTTT.

The CDR3: CASRGGQGNTIYF. Written as DNA, the CDR3 is TGTGCCAGCAGAGGGGGGCAGGGAAACACCATATATTTT. This sequence joins TRBV7-9 and TRBJ1-3; maybe TRBD1 (6 bases). The CDR3 is 13 amino acids. Per germline, CDR1 SEHNR and CDR2 FQNEAQ (reference sequence). Trimming took off 6 bases at V and 4 bases at J, with 10 bases between the two ends.

This clone has a handful of counts. The V and J genes are TRBV14 and TRBJ2-1; D is unclear. CDR1 SGHDN and CDR2 FVKESK come from the germline V gene. Deletions cut 4 bases from V and 7 bases from J, with 5 bases between. CDR3 size: 11 residues. The CDR3 DNA follows: TGTGCCAGCAGCCCTAAGAATGAGCAGTTCTTC. It translates to CASSPKNEQFF.

The chain joins TRBV19 to TRBJ1-6; D unresolved. Trimming shortened V by 5 bases and J by 4 bases, and 6 bases separated the two germline ends. CDR3 length: 13 amino acids. Per germline, CDR1 LNHDA and CDR2 SQIVND (reference sequence). The CDR3 nucleotides read TGTGCCAGTAGTGATCGGTATAATTCACCCCTCCACTTT. Amino acid sequence: CASSDRYNSPLHF.

This clone was observed a handful of times. The chain combines TRBV25-1 with TRBJ2-1; tentatively, D is TRBD2 (5 bases). Germline loops: CDR1 MGHDK, CDR2 SYGVNS. The CDR3 consists of 16 residues. The V and J ends lost 0 bases and 9 bases respectively, with 18 bases between them. CDR3 in DNA: TGTGCCAGCAGTGAATATACCAGTTTAATAGGAGGTGAGCAGTTCTTC. As protein: CASSEYTSLIGGEQFF.

As to this clone: The same CDR3 can be traced to other DNA sequences in this sample. This rearrangement joins TRBV5-1 to TRBJ2-7; the match to TRBD1 covers 8 bases. The CDR3 sequence is 14 residues long. Germline V CDR1 and CDR2: SGHRS, YFSETQ. V shed 3 bases and J 4 bases; nucleotides not matched to a gene: 6. This CDR3 is CASSSGTGSYEQYF. CDR3 bases: TGCGCCAGCAGCTCCGGGACAGGCTCTTACGAGCAGTACTTC.

As for this clone: The junction departs from germline at one end; a sequencing error may be responsible. The rearrangement uses TRBV4-1 and TRBJ2-7, with a possible D match to TRBD2 (5 bases). CDR1 is MGHRA and CDR2 is YSYEKL in the germline V gene. This CDR3 is 15 amino acids long. DNA for the CDR3: TGCGCCAGCAGCGAAGAGGGCGGTTTTTCCTACGAGCAGTACTTC. Translated, it gives CASSEEGGFSYEQYF.

In its sample, this clone was seen once. The chain carries TRBV19 and TRBJ1-2; perhaps TRBD1 as D (6 bases). The V gene lost 7 bases and the J gene lost 4 bases, with 16 bases spanning the gap. Germline V gene data show CDR1 as LNHDA and CDR2 as SQIVND (reference sequence). The CDR3 totals 14 residues. The CDR3, as DNA: TGTGCCAGTATCTCAAGAGACAGGATCTATGGCTACACCTTC. It translates to CASISRDRIYGYTF.

V usage is TRBV5-5 and J usage is TRBJ1-5, with D possibly matching TRBD1 (5 bases). The germline V gene encodes CDR1 SGHKS and CDR2 YYEKEE (reference sequence). CDR3 length: 14 residues. Deletions cut 2 bases from V and 0 bases from J, with 6 bases between. This chain's CDR3 is CASSFGASNQPQHF. CDR3 sequence (DNA): TGTGCCAGCAGCTTCGGGGCTAGCAATCAGCCCCAGCATTTT.

The chain couples TRBV27 to TRBJ1-5; the D is unclear. In germline, CDR1 is MNHEY, CDR2 SMNVEV (reference sequence). This CDR3 spans 15 amino acids. Trimming stripped 6 bases from V and 0 bases from J, with 12 bases between. CDR3 DNA sequence: TGTGCCAGCAGCCCAGGACGGCTTAGCAATCAGCCCCAGCATTTT. This codes for CASSPGRLSNQPQHF.